The T cell receptor (beta chain) under discussion was sequenced for a study of metastatic and nonmetastatic thyroid tumors. For the study at large: Repertoires were compared across blood and tumor or nodule tissue from malignant and benign thyroid patients. Study conclusions and caveats: When malignant thyroid tumors were compared with benign nodules, TCR beta diversity was reportedly significantly higher in the malignant tumors. This held in both blood and tumor samples.

TCRdb re-called the PCR reads via MiXCR. Seen here are some 90,000 clones, 7.5% to 9% observed once, and the top ten hold roughly 10%. Germline CDR1 reads SEHNR; CDR2 reads FQNEAQ (reference sequence). After removal of 7 bases from V and 8 bases from J, the junction contained 8 bases not matched to a gene. There are 14 residues in the CDR3. Before thyroid surgery, none of the patients had received any treatment. This clone appeared many times. Its antigen remains unknown. The V and J genes are TRBV7-9 and TRBJ1-4, with TRBD1 matching 9 bases. Material for sequencing was blood. This TCR was recovered from a female donor with papillary thyroid cancer or a benign thyroid nodule (not recorded which). Some clones in this sample may be carry-over from other donors' samples. CDR3 loop: CASTKGQGVEKLFF. CDR3 in DNA: TGTGCCAGCACCAAGGGACAGGGAGTCGAAAAACTGTTTTTT.